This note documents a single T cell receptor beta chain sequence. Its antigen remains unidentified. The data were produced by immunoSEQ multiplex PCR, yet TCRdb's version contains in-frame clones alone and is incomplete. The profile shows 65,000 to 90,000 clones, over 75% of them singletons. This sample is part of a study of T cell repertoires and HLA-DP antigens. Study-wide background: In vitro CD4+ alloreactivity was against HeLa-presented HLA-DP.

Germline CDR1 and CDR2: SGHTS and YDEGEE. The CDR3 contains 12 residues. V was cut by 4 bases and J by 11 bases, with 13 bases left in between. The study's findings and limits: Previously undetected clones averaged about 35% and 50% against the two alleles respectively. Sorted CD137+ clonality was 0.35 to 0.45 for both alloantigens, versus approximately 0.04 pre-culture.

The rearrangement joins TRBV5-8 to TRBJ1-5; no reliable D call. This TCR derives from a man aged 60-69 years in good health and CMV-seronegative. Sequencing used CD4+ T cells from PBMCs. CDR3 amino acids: CASSTEGVSQHF. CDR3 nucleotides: TGTGCCAGCAGCACCGAGGGAGTATCCCAGCATTTT.